Sequencing of this T cell receptor beta chain was carried out in a study of identical twins. Study results and limitations: Conclusions came from cross-sectional statistical analysis, not from following the same donors.

TCRdb itself ran the 5' RACE reads through MiXCR, one entry per CDR3 protein. Of about 210,000 distinct CDR3 sequences in the sample, 9.4% were seen once. The V gene end was trimmed by 3 bases and the J gene end by 1 base; junction bases not matched to a gene: 10. The CDR3 is made up of 16 amino acids. CDR1 DFQATT and CDR2 SNEGSKA come from the germline V gene (reference sequence). On this clonotype itself: The antigen is undetermined.

The sequencing sample was made of memory (CD45RO+) T cells sorted from blood. The rearrangement links TRBV20-1 to TRBJ1-1; 8 nucleotides match TRBD1. The clonotype was recovered from a woman between 18 and 29 years old in good health. CDR3 coding DNA: TGCAGTGCTAGGAGAGGAGACAGGGGTGCGAACACTGAAGCTTTCTTT. Residues: CSARRGDRGANTEAFF.